What follows are 29 T cell receptor beta chains derived from one specimen sequenced in a study of CD8 T cells in Susac syndrome. Roughly 0.45 to 1 ug RNA was reverse transcribed with random hexamers. TCRdb re-derived calls from the immunoSEQ multiplex PCR reads in MiXCR, one entry per CDR3 protein. The table has approximately 170,000 distinct CDR3 sequences, just over 90% seen once. The sample was CD4+ T cells from PBMCs. The receptors originated from a human donor in good health.

The J gene is TRBJ1-5, the V gene TRBV6-2 or TRBV6-3; 8 nucleotides agree with TRBD1. Germline values: CDR1 MNHEY, CDR2 SVGEGT. J was trimmed by 5 bases and V by 2 bases; bases with no gene match: 8. This CDR3 region has 16 residues. The CDR3 bases are TGTGCCAGCAGTTACCGGGAAGGACAGGGACATCAGCCCCAGCATTTT. This gives the protein CASSYREGQGHQPQHF.

The J gene is TRBJ2-7, the V gene TRBV18; 14 bases are shared with TRBD2. CDR3 length: 16 amino acids. Germline values: CDR1 KGHSH, CDR2 LQKENI. Trimming cost V 3 bases and J 2 bases; bases outside gene matches: 3. The CDR3 reads CASSPGTSGSTYEQYF. CDR3 coding DNA: TGTGCCAGCTCACCTGGGACTAGCGGGAGCACCTACGAGCAGTACTTC. Full variable domain (rest looked up from reference TRBV18 and TRBJ2-7): NAGVMQNPRHLVRRRGQEARLRCSPMKGHSHVYWYRQLPEEGLKFMVYLQKENIIDESGMPKERFSAEFPKEGPSILRIQQVVRGDSAAYFCASSPGTSGSTYEQYFGPGTRLTVT.

The chain combines TRBV7-9 with TRBJ2-1; the D gene is possibly TRBD1 (6 bases). In germline, CDR1 is SEHNR, CDR2 FQNEAQ (reference sequence). The CDR3 has 15 amino acids. Trimming stripped 1 base from V and 9 bases from J, with 16 bases between. CDR3: CASSLEPQGMGEQFF. The DNA for the CDR3 is TGTGCCAGCAGCTTAGAACCACAGGGCATGGGTGAGCAGTTCTTC.

The rearrangement joins TRBV29-1 to TRBJ2-5; D not resolved. Trimming shortened V by 5 bases and J by 5 bases, and 12 bases separated the two germline ends. This CDR3 comprises 12 residues. Germline CDR1 reads SQVTM; CDR2 reads ANQGSEA. CDR3 nucleotide sequence: TGCAGCGTTTCGGATAGGGCGGAGACCCAGTACTTC. Translation gives CSVSDRAETQYF.

The chain is built from TRBV3-1 and TRBJ2-7; D remains unclear. V dropped 6 bases and J dropped 9 bases, with 12 bases sitting between them. The CDR3 loop spans 11 amino acids. Germline loops: CDR1 LGHDT, CDR2 YNNKEL (reference sequence). The CDR3 reads CASSSLGWQYF. The CDR3 DNA reads as TGTGCCAGCAGTTCCCTAGGCTGGCAGTACTTC.

The rearrangement links TRBV4-1 to TRBJ2-3; 7 bases map to TRBD2. CDR1 and CDR2 from the germline V gene are MGHRA and YSYEKL. The CDR3 length is 15 residues. The V gene end was trimmed by 4 bases and the J gene end by 4 bases; junction bases not matched to a gene: 8. CDR3 residues: CASSPGGGGPDTQYF. The CDR3 coding sequence is TGCGCCAGCAGCCCGGGAGGAGGTGGTCCAGATACGCAGTATTTT.

The chain has TRBV6-2 or TRBV6-3 and TRBJ2-6; 7 positions agree with TRBD1. This CDR3 has 16 residues. Germline values: CDR1 MNHEY, CDR2 SVGEGT. J gave up 1 base and V 8 bases, and 8 bases lay outside the gene matches. The CDR3 is CASYDRVFSGANVLTF. The DNA of the CDR3 is TGTGCCAGCTATGACAGGGTGTTTTCTGGGGCCAACGTCCTGACTTTC.

The chain uses TRBV20-1 and TRBJ2-3; the match to TRBD1 covers 7 bases. V gave up 6 bases and J gave up 2 bases; unmatched junction bases: 8. The CDR3 loop spans 14 amino acids. Germline values: CDR1 DFQATT, CDR2 SNEGSKA (reference sequence). The CDR3: CSARPGQNTDTQYF. DNA of the CDR3: TGCAGTGCAAGACCGGGACAGAACACAGATACGCAGTATTTT.

The chain couples TRBV5-1 to TRBJ2-7; TRBD1 is a possible D gene (6 bases). CDR1 is SGHRS and CDR2 is YFSETQ in the germline V gene. The CDR3 length is 16 residues. Trimming removed 2 bases from V and 2 bases from J, with 17 bases in between. CDR3 coding DNA: TGCGCCAGCAGCTTCAATCCCACAGGGAATACCTACGAGCAGTACTTC. Its protein product is CASSFNPTGNTYEQYF. Together with reference TRBV5-1 and TRBJ2-7, the CDR3 gives the full variable domain: KAGVTQTPRYLIKTRGQQVTLSCSPISGHRSVSWYQQTPGQGLQFLFEYFSETQRNKGNFPGRFSGRQFSNSRSEMNVSTLELGDSALYLCASSFNPTGNTYEQYFGPGTRLTVT.

This clonotype was recorded once. The chain is built from TRBV20-1 and TRBJ1-1; 7 bases match TRBD1. Germline CDR1 DFQATT, CDR2 SNEGSKA (reference sequence). Trimming cost V 6 bases and J 0 bases; bases outside gene matches: 4. The CDR3 spans 13 residues. CDR3 loop: CSAQGGVNTEAFF. The CDR3 region has the DNA TGCAGTGCCCAGGGGGGGGTGAACACTGAAGCTTTCTTT.

The rearrangement links TRBV18 to TRBJ2-5; D not certain. The CDR3 is 13 residues long. The germline V and J ends were trimmed by 3 bases and 2 bases, with 7 bases remaining between them. Germline V CDR1 and CDR2: KGHSH, LQKENI. The CDR3 DNA reads TGTGCCAGCTCACCCGACCGTCAAGAGACCCAGTACTTC. Its translation: CASSPDRQETQYF.

The CDR3 DNA follows: TGTGCCAGTAATCGACCGGGACAGGGAAACACCATATATTTT. Residues: CASNRPGQGNTIYF. The chain uses TRBV28 and TRBJ1-3, with TRBD1 matching over 7 bases. The germline gives CDR1 MDHEN, CDR2 SYDVKM. V trimming: 9 bases; J trimming: 4 bases; junction bases outside the gene matches: 9. This CDR3 comprises 14 residues.

This chain links TRBV24-1 with TRBJ2-5, with a weak D call TRBD1 (6 bases). The CDR3 is made up of 13 amino acids. Trimming stripped 5 bases from V and 4 bases from J, with 10 bases between. Germline V gene sequence: CDR1 KGHDR, CDR2 SFDVKD. In DNA, the CDR3 is TGTGCCACCAGTGGTCTCAGGGGAGAGACCCAGTACTTC. Translating gives CATSGLRGETQYF.

A few counts support this clonotype. The chain couples TRBV7-9 to TRBJ1-2, with a weak D call TRBD1 (6 bases). The CDR3 covers 18 residues. Germline V CDR1 and CDR2: SEHNR, FQNEAQ (reference sequence). V dropped 2 bases and J dropped 4 bases, with 23 bases sitting between them. For the CDR3, the DNA is TGTGCCAGCAGCTTATTTGGCGGTGGGGGGGGCGCTCCCTATGGCTACACCTTC. Amino acid sequence: CASSLFGGGGGAPYGYTF.

CDR3: CASSQVRDTQYF. CDR3 bases: TGCGCCAGCAGTCAAGTGCGAGATACGCAGTATTTT. The J gene is TRBJ2-3, the V gene TRBV23-1; D not resolved. TRBV23-1 is noted as an ORF with a role that remains uncertain. The CDR3 runs 12 residues. The V gene lost 2 bases and the J gene lost 5 bases, with 5 bases spanning the gap.

The CDR3 nucleotides are TGCGCCAGCAGCTTGGGATGGGGGGACTACGAGCAGTACTTC. The encoded protein is CASSLGWGDYEQYF. V usage is TRBV5-1 and J usage is TRBJ2-7, with D tentatively TRBD2 (6 bases). This CDR3 has 14 amino acids. The V end was cut by 0 bases, the J end by 3 bases, with 10 bases between. Germline CDR1 and CDR2: SGHRS and YFSETQ. Together with reference TRBV5-1 and TRBJ2-7, the CDR3 gives the full variable domain: KAGVTQTPRYLIKTRGQQVTLSCSPISGHRSVSWYQQTPGQGLQFLFEYFSETQRNKGNFPGRFSGRQFSNSRSEMNVSTLELGDSALYLCASSLGWGDYEQYFGPGTRLTVT.

V is TRBV28 and J is TRBJ2-2; TRBD2 aligns across 14 bases. The CDR3 spans 19 residues. The germline CDR1 and CDR2 sequences are MDHEN and SYDVKM. Trimming cost V 1 base and J 5 bases; bases outside gene matches: 9. This CDR3 is CASSLLRLAGGPGTGELFF. CDR3 nucleotides: TGTGCCAGCAGTTTATTGAGACTAGCGGGAGGGCCGGGGACCGGGGAGCTGTTTTTT.

This clonotype was seen more than once but under ten times. The rearrangement uses TRBV7-9 and TRBJ2-7; TRBD1 might be the D (6 bases). Germline CDR1 reads SEHNR; CDR2 reads FQNEAQ (reference sequence). Between the trimmed V and J ends, which lost 5 bases and 4 bases, there was a span of 6 bases. The CDR3 has 11 amino acids. CDR3 sequence: CASSGQYEQYF. In DNA form, the CDR3 reads TGTGCCAGCAGCGGACAGTACGAGCAGTACTTC.

The rearrangement uses TRBV12-3 or TRBV12-4 and TRBJ2-6, with no clear D. The CDR3 length is 14 residues. Trimming pared 11 bases from V and 0 bases from J, leaving 11 bases between. CDR3 amino acids: CAGRPNSGANVLTF. The CDR3 DNA is TGTGCCGGACGACCAAACTCTGGGGCCAACGTCCTGACTTTC.

CDR3 coding DNA: TGTGCCAGCAGTCTAGCCAGAAACGAGCAGTACTTC. This encodes CASSLARNEQYF. The V call is TRBV7-6, the J call TRBJ2-7, with a tentative D call TRBD2 (5 bases). Deletions cut 6 bases from V and 5 bases from J, with 11 bases between. The length of the CDR3 is 12 residues. Germline CDR1 and CDR2: SGHVS and FNYEAQ.

V gene TRBV12-3 or TRBV12-4 combines with J gene TRBJ1-6; the D gene is possibly TRBD1 (6 bases). This CDR3 comprises 16 residues. Between the trimmed V and J ends, which lost 1 base and 7 bases, there was a span of 14 bases. CDR3 nucleotide sequence: TGTGCCAGCAGTTTAGGGGGCAGGGGATGGAATTCACCCCTCCACTTT. Its translation is CASSLGGRGWNSPLHF.

The chain is built from TRBV5-1 and TRBJ2-2, with a tentative D call TRBD2 (6 bases). The germline V gene encodes CDR1 SGHRS and CDR2 YFSETQ. V gave up 3 bases and J gave up 1 base, with 19 bases separating them. CDR3 length: 18 residues. CDR3 bases: TGCGCCAGCAGCTGGTCAGTGAAGGGACTTTGGAACACCGGGGAGCTGTTTTTT. This codes for CASSWSVKGLWNTGELFF. The whole variable domain, filled in from reference TRBV5-1 and TRBJ2-2, reads KAGVTQTPRYLIKTRGQQVTLSCSPISGHRSVSWYQQTPGQGLQFLFEYFSETQRNKGNFPGRFSGRQFSNSRSEMNVSTLELGDSALYLCASSWSVKGLWNTGELFFGEGSRLTVL.

The chain uses TRBV10-3 and TRBJ2-3, with 15 bases lining up with TRBD2. The germline CDR1 and CDR2 sequences are ENHRY and SYGVKD. The CDR3 spans 18 residues. V dropped 6 bases and J dropped 0; count of bases not matched to a gene: 7. CDR3 sequence reads: CAIRDGLAGGKSTDTQYF. The CDR3 nucleotides are TGTGCCATCAGGGACGGACTAGCGGGAGGGAAGAGCACAGATACGCAGTATTTT.

V is TRBV29-1 and J is TRBJ2-7; tentative D call: TRBD1 (6 bases). Trimming took 6 bases from V and 3 from J, leaving 15 bases between them. Germline V gene data show CDR1 as SQVTM and CDR2 as ANQGSEA. The CDR3 contains 13 residues. CDR3 DNA: TGCAGCGTGAGTTCGGACAGCGACTACGAGCAGTACTTC. Translating it yields CSVSSDSDYEQYF.

The gene calls are TRBV7-2 and TRBJ2-1; 11 bases align to TRBD2. CDR3 length: 15 residues. Germline assignment: CDR1 SGHTA and CDR2 FQGNSA. The J segment lost 5 bases and the V segment lost 5 bases, leaving 5 bases of the junction unmatched. CDR3 DNA sequence: TGTGCCAGCAGCCCGACTAGCGGGAACCACAATGAGCAGTTCTTC. Translating gives CASSPTSGNHNEQFF.

The chain couples TRBV20-1 to TRBJ2-5; D might be TRBD2 (6 bases). Germline V gives CDR1 DFQATT, CDR2 SNEGSKA (reference sequence). V was cut by 3 bases and J by 4 bases, with 15 bases left in between. The CDR3 has 14 residues. The CDR3 region is CSASPMGGRETQYF. CDR3 in DNA: TGCAGTGCTAGTCCGATGGGGGGACGAGAGACCCAGTACTTC.

The chain joins TRBV2 to TRBJ1-2, with TRBD1 matching over 7 bases. Germline V gene lookup returns CDR1 SNHLY and CDR2 FYNNEI. This CDR3 region has 13 residues. Trimming cost V 6 bases and J 5 bases; bases outside gene matches: 6. CDR3 sequence reads: CASRGDSGYGYTF. CDR3 sequence (DNA): TGTGCCAGCAGAGGGGACAGTGGATATGGCTACACCTTC. Using reference TRBV2 and TRBJ1-2 for the parts outside the CDR3, the full variable domain is EPEVTQTPSHQVTQMGQEVILRCVPISNHLYFYWYRQILGQKVEFLVSFYNNEISEKSEIFDDQFSVERPDGSNFTLKIRSTKLEDSAMYFCASRGDSGYGYTFGSGTRLTVV.

The J gene is TRBJ2-1, the V gene TRBV28, with a tentative D call TRBD2 (5 bases). V lost 2 bases, J lost 2 bases, and 13 bases lay in between. This CDR3 has 16 residues. Germline loops: CDR1 MDHEN, CDR2 SYDVKM. CDR3 residues: CASSLPAANTYNEQFF. DNA for the CDR3: TGTGCCAGCAGTTTACCAGCGGCGAACACCTACAATGAGCAGTTCTTC. The full variable domain, in which reference TRBV28 and TRBJ2-1 provide the parts outside the CDR3, is DVKVTQSSRYLVKRTGEKVFLECVQDMDHENMFWYRQDPGLGLRLIYFSYDVKMKEKGDIPEGYSVSREKKERFSLILESASTNQTSMYLCASSLPAANTYNEQFFGPGTRLTVL.

V usage is TRBV2 and J usage is TRBJ1-3; a weak D match, TRBD1 (5 bases). Germline CDR1 reads SNHLY; CDR2 reads FYNNEI. The CDR3 spans 14 residues. Trimming pared 4 bases from V and 2 bases from J, leaving 9 bases between. The CDR3 sequence is CASSGAGPGNTIYF. DNA for the CDR3: TGTGCCAGCAGTGGCGCAGGGCCTGGAAACACCATATATTTT. Filled out from reference TRBV2 and TRBJ1-3, the complete variable domain reads EPEVTQTPSHQVTQMGQEVILRCVPISNHLYFYWYRQILGQKVEFLVSFYNNEISEKSEIFDDQFSVERPDGSNFTLKIRSTKLEDSAMYFCASSGAGPGNTIYFGEGSWLTVV.